The T cell receptor beta chain described here comes from a study of cytomegalovirus exposure and HLA in healthy donors. The table lists this clone with a count of one. The antigen remains undetermined. Broader study findings: In vitro, a few CMV-associated chains proved specific for CMV antigens.

The germline V gene has CDR1 KGHSH and CDR2 LQKENI. V was clipped by 5 bases and J by 2 bases; unmatched bases: 9. The CDR3 consists of 16 residues. Data came from immunoSEQ multiplex PCR; TCRdb stores just in-frame clones and leaves some out. Of a few hundred thousand clones in the sample, more than 75% were seen once. Sequences were obtained from PBMCs. This receptor was taken from a man between 18 and 35 years old in good health and CMV-seropositive. The V call is TRBV18, the J call TRBJ1-3; 7 bases map to TRBD1. The DNA of the CDR3 is TGTGCCAGCTCATCCGGACAGGCGCTACCTGGAAACACCATATATTTT. This gives the protein CASSSGQALPGNTIYF. Using reference TRBV18 and TRBJ1-3 for the parts outside the CDR3, the full variable domain is NAGVMQNPRHLVRRRGQEARLRCSPMKGHSHVYWYRQLPEEGLKFMVYLQKENIIDESGMPKERFSAEFPKEGPSILRIQQVVRGDSAAYFCASSSGQALPGNTIYFGEGSWLTVV.